The clone carrying this T cell receptor beta chain was found a few times. These data originate in a study of blood T cell repertoires in COVID-19. Study-wide background: COVID-19 samples, acute and convalescent, were from the United States, Italy and Spain. The analysed material was cDNA or gDNA that came from T cells, B-cell-depleted T cells, or PBMCs.

Repertoires were generated with immunoSEQ multiplex PCR, while TCRdb's copy carries only in-frame clones and drops some. The sample records over 200,000 clones, roughly 86% being singletons. Trimming pared 1 base from V and 3 bases from J, leaving 13 bases between. There are 16 residues in the CDR3. The germline CDR1 and CDR2 sequences are SGDLS and YYNGEE. Sequencing used peripheral blood. This sequence originates from a woman aged 50 to 60 with acute or convalescent COVID-19. The chain has TRBV9 and TRBJ2-2, with a weak D call TRBD2 (6 bases). The CDR3 region is CASSVTGTGDTGELFF. CDR3 sequence (DNA): TGTGCCAGCAGCGTAACCGGGACGGGAGACACCGGGGAGCTGTTTTTT.